This TCR beta chain came from a study of fetal regulatory T cell absence and autoimmunity. Study-level points and caveats: Oligoclonal TCR enrichment in pancreas over cord blood reached over 85-fold for some clones.

CDR1 and CDR2 from the germline V gene are ENHRY and SYGVKD. CDR3 size: 18 residues. The V and J ends lost 3 bases and 9 bases, in that order; junction bases with no gene match: 14. On this clone itself: The target antigen is unknown.

Generated by immunoSEQ multiplex PCR, the TCRdb table keeps only in-frame clones and is missing some. Here the sample spans about 95,000 clones, about two thirds being singletons. The sample consisted of pancreas tissue. This chain uses TRBV10-3 with TRBJ2-1; TRBD2 agrees at 13 bases. The receptor was isolated from a male donor with IPEX syndrome. DNA for the CDR3: TGTGCCATCAGTGATCTCTTAACCGGGACTAGCGGGAAGGGTGAGCAGTTCTTC. It encodes CAISDLLTGTSGKGEQFF.